The present T cell receptor beta chain was sequenced within a study of early T cells in non-severe SARS-CoV-2 infection. Unique molecular identifiers were attached to individual cDNA molecules. MiXCR was run by TCRdb on the 5' RACE reads, yielding one entry per CDR3 protein. The table includes about 75,000 distinct CDR3 sequences, roughly 12% detected once. Sample: whole blood, taken at baseline. This TCR was sampled from an adult who was a healthcare worker with PCR-confirmed SARS-CoV-2 infection or an uninfected control (not recorded which).

Written as DNA, the CDR3 is TGCAGTGCTAGGAGCCCCAGGGTTGGGTACGAGCAGTACTTC. Protein product: CSARSPRVGYEQYF. The rearrangement joins TRBV20-1 to TRBJ2-7; possibly TRBD1 for D (5 bases). The V end was cut by 3 bases, the J end by 4 bases, with 16 bases between. This CDR3 region has 14 residues. Germline CDR1 DFQATT, CDR2 SNEGSKA (reference sequence).